This section outlines one T cell receptor beta chain sequence together with its context. Its ends do not fully match the called genes, so a read error is possible. One Seattle source followed patients from active infection through their disease course. The length of the CDR3 is 16 residues. From germline, CDR1 is LGHDT and CDR2 YNNKEL (reference sequence). The entry originates in a study of blood T cell repertoires in COVID-19. Study-wide background: Samples of COVID-19 (acute and convalescent) were obtained from the United States, Italy and Spain.

Measured with immunoSEQ multiplex PCR; TCRdb has only the in-frame clones, and not every one. The sample holds hundreds of thousands of clones, about 87% seen once. This sequence originates from a woman in her twenties or thirties with COVID-19, enrolled during active disease. The sample comprised peripheral blood. This chain connects TRBV3-1 (or the pseudogene TRBV3-2) to TRBJ2-4; D may be TRBD1 (5 bases). The CDR3 spells CASSHIKSIRDTPKGF. Here the CDR3 DNA reads TGTGCCAGCAGCCACATAAAGAGTATCAGGGATACCCCTAAGGGCTTC.